A selection of T cell receptor beta chains follows, all from one sample in a study of blood T cell repertoires in COVID-19. The data were produced by immunoSEQ multiplex PCR, yet TCRdb's version contains in-frame clones alone and is incomplete. The table includes tens of thousands of clones, roughly 80% detected once. Source material: peripheral blood. These receptor sequences come from a woman aged 60-75 years with acute or convalescent COVID-19. CDR3s include the opening cysteine and the closing phenylalanine or tryptophan. A D gene is named only where the DNA matches it firmly. Size is omitted from some rows. Given values are once, few, many or a class for expanded clones.

abundance	j_gene	d_gene	v_gene	CDR3nt	CDR3aa
-	TRBJ1-1	TRBD1	TRBV7-3	TGTGCCAGCAGCTTAAATCGACAGGGTGAAGCTTTCTTT	CASSLNRQGEAFF
-	TRBJ1-3	-	TRBV3-1/TRBV3-2	TGTGCCAGCAGCCCGACACCCTCTGGAAACACCATATATTTT	CASSPTPSGNTIYF
-	TRBJ2-7	-	TRBV6-6	TGTGCCAGCAGCCCCCAGGGTGGACGCGAGCAGTACTTC	CASSPQGGREQYF
-	TRBJ2-3	TRBD2	TRBV11-2	TGTGCCAGCAGCTTCCGGGGGGTCACAGATACGCAGTATTTT	CASSFRGVTDTQYF
once	TRBJ2-3	TRBD2	TRBV3-1/TRBV3-2	TGTGCCAGCAGCGTAAGGACTAGCGGGGTTGGCACAGATACGCAGTATTTT	CASSVRTSGVGTDTQYF
-	TRBJ2-2	TRBD2	TRBV7-6	TGTGCCAGCAGCTCGTTAGCGGGGGGGAACACCGGGGAGCTGTTTTTT	CASSSLAGGNTGELFF
-	TRBJ2-7	-	TRBV19	TGTGCCAGTAGTATTTCAACAGGGCATAACTACGAGCAGTACTTC	CASSISTGHNYEQYF
-	TRBJ1-2	-	TRBV20-1	TGCAGTGCCTCGCAGGATTATGGCTACACCTTC	CSASQDYGYTF
-	TRBJ1-5	-	TRBV27	TGTGCCAGCAGAAGGGTGGGTTCGGGGTCCAATCAGCCCCAGCATTTT	CASRRVGSGSNQPQHF
-	TRBJ2-7	TRBD2	TRBV3-1/TRBV3-2	TGTGCCAGCAGCCCCATAGCGGGGGGGTTCCACGAGCAGTACTTC	CASSPIAGGFHEQYF
-	TRBJ2-1	-	TRBV7-3	TGTGCCAGCAGCTTCCTTGGGGCCCATGAGCAGTTCTTC	CASSFLGAHEQFF
few	TRBJ1-2	TRBD1	TRBV6-6	TGTGCCAGCAGCGCAGGACAGGGCGGCTACACCTTC	CASSAGQGGYTF
once	TRBJ2-7	TRBD2	TRBV10-3	TGTGCCTCTGGACTAGCGGGGAACTCCTACGAGCAGTACTTC	CASGLAGNSYEQYF
-	TRBJ2-1	TRBD1	TRBV23-1	TGCGCCAGCAGTCAAACAGGGGTCTCCTACAATGAGCAGTTCTTC	CASSQTGVSYNEQFF
-	TRBJ2-5	TRBD2	TRBV5-1	TGCGCCAGCAGCTCAAGTAGCGGGGTGGAGACCCAGTACTTC	CASSSSSGVETQYF
-	TRBJ1-5	-	TRBV18	TGTGCCAGCTCTAAATCGACAGGCTTCAATCAGCCCCAGCATTTT	CASSKSTGFNQPQHF
-	TRBJ1-5	-	TRBV6-5	TGTGCCAGCAGGGTTCACAGGGATCAGCCCCAGCATTTT	CASRVHRDQPQHF
-	TRBJ2-3	TRBD1	TRBV29-1	TGCAGCTTATGCGTGAGCAGGGGGCAAGTAGATACGCAGTATTTT	CSLCVSRGQVDTQYF
-	TRBJ1-1	TRBD1	TRBV10-1	TGCGCCTCAAGGGACAGGACGAACACTGAAGCTTTCTTT	CASRDRTNTEAFF
-	TRBJ1-2	-	TRBV2	TGTGCCAGCTCGAGGAGGGTTGGGGAAACTAACTATGGCTACACCTTC	CASSRRVGETNYGYTF
-	TRBJ1-6	-	TRBV5-1	TGCGCCAGCAGCTTGGCCTTCGGGTCCACATATAATTCACCCCTCCACTTT	CASSLAFGSTYNSPLHF
-	TRBJ1-1	-	TRBV19	TGTGCCAGTAGTATTTCCCCCGGGGCTGAAGCTTTCTTT	CASSISPGAEAFF
few	TRBJ1-1	-	TRBV3-1/TRBV3-2	TGTGCCAGCAGTCTTCCCGGGGGCACTGAAGCTTTCTTT	CASSLPGGTEAFF
-	TRBJ1-2	TRBD1	TRBV3-1/TRBV3-2	TGTGCCAGCAGCCCAATGGGACAGATGGATGGCTACACCTTC	CASSPMGQMDGYTF
-	TRBJ1-1	-	TRBV6-5	TGTGCCAGCAGTCCCCGGCAGGGCACTGAAGCTTTCTTT	CASSPRQGTEAFF
-	TRBJ1-1	TRBD1	TRBV19	TGTGCCAGTAGTCCTACGTCAGGGGGCGGGACTGAAGCTTTCTTT	CASSPTSGGGTEAFF
few	TRBJ1-1	TRBD1	TRBV7-2	TGTGCCAGCAGAGACCTCGGGACAGCGATGAACACTGAAGCTTTCTTT	CASRDLGTAMNTEAFF
-	TRBJ2-7	-	TRBV21-1	TGTGCCAGCAGCAAAGCTGGGGCCCGACAGGGGGCTGTTTACGAGCAGTACTTC	CASSKAGARQGAVYEQYF
-	TRBJ1-1	-	TRBV6-1	TGTGCCAGCAGTGAAGCAGGACACTACACTGAAGCTTTCTTT	CASSEAGHYTEAFF
-	TRBJ1-5	-	TRBV6-1	TGTGCCAGCAGTGAATCAGGGTGGCAGCCCCAGCATTTT	CASSESGWQPQHF
-	TRBJ1-2	-	TRBV7-3	TGTGCCAGCAGCCCCTCCGGGGGAAACTATGGCTACACCTTC	CASSPSGGNYGYTF
-	TRBJ2-7	TRBD1	TRBV10-3	TGTGCCATCACCTCCGGGACAGGGGGATCGTTGCAGTACTTC	CAITSGTGGSLQYF
-	TRBJ1-6	-	TRBV3-1/TRBV3-2	TGTGCCAGCAGCCAAGACTCGAGCTCACCCCTCCACTTT	CASSQDSSSPLHF
-	TRBJ2-3	-	TRBV5-1	TGCGCCAGCCGGGGAGGGGGGATTAGCACAGATACGCAGTATTTT	CASRGGGISTDTQYF
-	TRBJ2-1	TRBD2	TRBV20-1	TGCAGTGCTAGTGCGCTAGCGGGGGGTGGTAAGCAGTTCTTC	CSASALAGGGKQFF
once	TRBJ1-6	TRBD1	TRBV15	TGTGCCACCAGCAGAGAAGTGACAGGGACCTATAATTCACCCCTCCACTTT	CATSREVTGTYNSPLHF
-	TRBJ2-7	-	TRBV3-1/TRBV3-2	TGTGCCAGCAGCCAAGTTAGGGGCGAGCAGTACTTC	CASSQVRGEQYF
once	TRBJ2-3	TRBD2	TRBV11-2	TGTGCCAGTGTGGCTAGCGGGTTTGATACGCAGTATTTT	CASVASGFDTQYF
-	TRBJ1-1	-	TRBV7-3	TGTGCCAGCAGCCCTCAACAGAACACTGAAGCTTTCTTT	CASSPQQNTEAFF
-	TRBJ2-6	-	TRBV4-1	TGCGCCAGCAGCCAGGGCCTCTCTGGGGCCAACGTCCTGACTTTC	CASSQGLSGANVLTF
-	TRBJ2-3	TRBD2	TRBV2	TGTGCCGGGGAGCGGGGGGATCGCACAGATACGCAGTATTTT	CAGERGDRTDTQYF
-	TRBJ2-7	TRBD1	TRBV7-8	TGTGCCAGCAGCACCGACAGGGACGTCGCAGGGGAGCAGTACTTC	CASSTDRDVAGEQYF